A single sample gave rise to the 18 T cell receptor beta chains below, sequenced in a study of T-cell reconstitution after alpha-beta-depleted transplantation in children. The authors prepared the TCRbeta library with unique molecular identifiers. MiXCR was run by TCRdb on the PCR reads, yielding one entry per CDR3 protein. The sample holds around 580,000 distinct CDR3 sequences, roughly 30% seen once. The source material was PBMCs, sampled before TCRalphabeta/CD19-depleted stem cell transplant. These receptors all stem from a boy under two years old with Wiskott-Aldrich syndrome, due to receive a stem cell transplant.

This clonotype was recorded only once. One end of the junction is discordant with germline, which a read error may explain. Here the CDR3 DNA reads TGCGCCAGCAGCTTGGATCTCGAGAGCCAGTACTTC. Translating it yields CASSLDLESQYF. V is TRBV5-1 and J is TRBJ2-5; D gene unclear. The CDR3 runs 12 residues. CDR1 is SGHRS and CDR2 is YFSETQ in the germline V gene.

This clonotype has at least ten counts. The rearrangement joins TRBV5-1 to TRBJ2-5, with 10 bases aligning to TRBD1. Per germline, CDR1 SGHRS and CDR2 YFSETQ. V dropped 4 bases and J dropped 2; count of bases not matched to a gene: 2. The CDR3 runs 14 residues. The CDR3 DNA reads as TGCGCCAGCAGCAAGGGACAGGGGCAAGAGACCCAGTACTTC. Translated: CASSKGQGQETQYF.

The chain employs TRBV5-1 and TRBJ2-1; D is tentatively TRBD1 or TRBD2 (7 bases each). Trimming removed 0 bases at V and 2 bases at J, with 12 bases between. Looked up from germline, CDR1 is SGHRS and CDR2 is YFSETQ. There are 16 residues in the CDR3. The CDR3 bases are TGCGCCAGCAGCTTGGAGCAGGGGGGGACCTACAATGAGCAGTTCTTC. Residues: CASSLEQGGTYNEQFF.

This clonotype occurred a few times. The chain is built from TRBV3-1 and TRBJ1-1, with D perhaps TRBD1 (5 bases). V was cut by 0 bases and J by 11 bases, with 13 bases left in between. The length of the CDR3 is 13 residues. Germline V gives CDR1 LGHDT, CDR2 YNNKEL (reference sequence). CDR3 amino acids: CASSQEFSGRAFF. In nucleotides, the CDR3 is TGTGCCAGCAGCCAAGAGTTTTCAGGGAGGGCTTTCTTT. Full variable domain (missing parts from reference TRBV3-1 and TRBJ1-1): DTAVSQTPKYLVTQMGNDKSIKCEQNLGHDTMYWYKQDSKKFLKIMFSYNNKELIINETVPNRFSPKSPDKAHLNLHINSLELGDSAVYFCASSQEFSGRAFFGQGTRLTVV.

This clonotype was recorded a few times. J is TRBJ2-1 and V is TRBV18; tentative D call: TRBD2 (5 bases). CDR1 is KGHSH, CDR2 LQKENI, per germline. Trimming stripped 6 bases from V and 10 bases from J, with 19 bases between. CDR3 length: 14 amino acids. As DNA, the CDR3 is TGTGCCAGCTCCGTTCTGGGAGTCAGCGGCGAGCAGTTCTTC. As protein: CASSVLGVSGEQFF.

This clonotype was counted between two and nine times. V is TRBV5-1 and J is TRBJ2-2; 10 bases are a match to TRBD2. J lost 6 bases, V lost 1 base, and 6 bases had no gene match. Germline V gives CDR1 SGHRS, CDR2 YFSETQ. The CDR3 runs to 16 residues. The DNA for the CDR3 is TGCGCCAGCAGCTTGCAAGCGGGAGGGAGAGCCGGGGAGCTGTTTTTT. Protein sequence: CASSLQAGGRAGELFF.

The rearrangement uses TRBV30 and TRBJ2-7, with unresolved D. The V and J ends lost 0 bases and 3 bases respectively, with 21 bases between them. In germline, CDR1 is GTSNPN, CDR2 SVGIG (reference sequence). This CDR3 comprises 17 residues. This CDR3 reads CAWSVRIGWDPNYEQYF. The DNA for the CDR3 is TGTGCCTGGAGTGTACGGATCGGGTGGGATCCCAACTACGAGCAGTACTTC.

This clonotype was seen only a few times. An end of the junction does not agree with germline; a read error may underlie this. The gene calls are TRBV7-9 and TRBJ1-1, with TRBD1 as a possible D gene (5 bases). Germline CDR1 SEHNR, CDR2 FQNEAQ (reference sequence). This CDR3 has 14 residues. CDR3 sequence reads: CASNLSPQGPEAFF. The CDR3 region has the DNA TGTGCCAGCAACTTATCCCCTCAGGGTCCCGAAGCTTTCTTT.

This clonotype was detected a few times. V is TRBV6-2 or TRBV6-3 and J is TRBJ2-1; D is ambiguous. This CDR3 contains 11 residues. Germline V lookup: CDR1 MNHEY, CDR2 SVGEGT. Trimming removed 4 bases from V and 10 bases from J, with 8 bases in between. Here the CDR3 DNA reads TGTGCCAGCAGTTCCACAAGGGAGCAGTTCTTC. Residues: CASSSTREQFF.

The chain joins TRBV2 to TRBJ2-1; D is undetermined. The CDR3 sequence is 12 residues long. The germline V gene encodes CDR1 SNHLY and CDR2 FYNNEI. The V end lost 6 bases, the J end lost 11 bases, and 14 bases lay between the germline ends. This CDR3 reads CASRFQDLKQFF. CDR3 nucleotides: TGTGCCAGCAGATTCCAGGACCTAAAGCAGTTCTTC.

This clonotype came up a few times. The chain employs TRBV5-6 and TRBJ2-1; 11 bases line up with TRBD2. Germline V gives CDR1 SGHDT, CDR2 YYEEEE. V trimming: 1 base; J trimming: 7 bases; junction bases outside the gene matches: 4. There are 15 residues in the CDR3. As DNA, the CDR3 is TGTGCCAGCAGCTTGAGACTAGCGGGATTAAATGAGCAGTTCTTC. Amino acids: CASSLRLAGLNEQFF.

V gene TRBV7-8 combines with J gene TRBJ2-1; 7 nucleotides align to TRBD2. This CDR3 has 17 residues. V was pared by 1 base and J by 4 bases, with 10 bases of the junction left unmatched. The germline V gene has CDR1 SGHVS and CDR2 FQNEAQ. CDR3 residues: CASSLVLPAGPYNEQFF. The CDR3 DNA is TGTGCCAGCAGCTTAGTTCTCCCAGCGGGACCTTACAATGAGCAGTTCTTC. The full variable domain, its missing parts supplied by reference TRBV7-8 and TRBJ2-1, is GAGVSQSPRYKVAKRGQDVALRCDPISGHVSLFWYQQALGQGPEFLTYFQNEAQLDKSGLPSDRFFAERPEGSVSTLKIQRTQQEDSAVYLCASSLVLPAGPYNEQFFGPGTRLTVL.

V gene TRBV5-1 combines with J gene TRBJ2-1; TRBD2 aligns across 8 bases. Per the germline V gene, CDR1 is SGHRS and CDR2 is YFSETQ. The V and J ends lost 2 bases and 9 bases, in that order; junction bases with no gene match: 10. The CDR3 has 15 amino acids. DNA for the CDR3: TGCGCCAGCAGCTTCGTTGGTAGCGGGATCACTGAGCAGTTCTTC. This sequence encodes CASSFVGSGITEQFF.

The chain carries TRBV5-1 and TRBJ2-2, with D unresolved. CDR3 length equals 12 residues. V was cut by 4 bases and J by 5 bases, with 6 bases left in between. The V gene's germline CDR1 is SGHRS and CDR2 YFSETQ. The CDR3 loop reads CASSVPTGELFF. CDR3 in DNA: TGCGCCAGCAGCGTACCGACCGGGGAGCTGTTTTTT.

Only a few counts were recorded for this clonotype. The rearrangement links TRBV6-5 to TRBJ2-5; 8 bases agree with TRBD1. This CDR3 region has 14 residues. Germline trimming cut 2 bases from V and 5 bases from J; bases unmatched to any gene: 4. Germline V gives CDR1 MNHEY, CDR2 SVGAGI. CDR3 in amino acids: CASSYRQGLETQYF. CDR3 DNA sequence: TGTGCCAGCAGTTACCGACAGGGGTTGGAGACCCAGTACTTC.

The chain has TRBV7-2 and TRBJ2-7; D not certain. The V gene's germline CDR1 is SGHTA and CDR2 FQGNSA. The CDR3 is 15 residues long. Trimming took off 5 bases at V and 3 bases at J, with 17 bases between the two ends. The CDR3 coding sequence is TGTGCCAGCAGCGGGTTCCGGAGACACCTCTACGAGCAGTACTTC. It translates to CASSGFRRHLYEQYF.

The chain uses TRBV28 and TRBJ2-3; the match to TRBD1 covers 9 bases. The CDR3 covers 17 residues. CDR1 is MDHEN, CDR2 SYDVKM, per germline. Germline trimming cut 8 bases from V and 5 bases from J; bases unmatched to any gene: 17. Here the CDR3 DNA reads TGTGCCAGCTCTAGGGGGCCGGGACAGGGTTTGGGAGATACGCAGTATTTT. Its protein is CASSRGPGQGLGDTQYF.

This clonotype came up a few times. V is TRBV5-1 and J is TRBJ2-5; 7 bases map to TRBD1. Per the germline V gene, CDR1 is SGHRS and CDR2 is YFSETQ. The V segment lost 3 bases and the J segment 0 bases; nucleotides outside the gene matches: 8. This CDR3 is 16 amino acids long. For the CDR3, the DNA is TGCGCCAGCAGCTCCGCCGGGACAGCCCACCAAGAGACCCAGTACTTC. Amino acids: CASSSAGTAHQETQYF.